The 21 T cell receptor beta chains in this list originate from one sample, sequenced in a study of cytomegalovirus exposure and HLA in healthy donors (dated by TCRdb to about 2017). Library generation was performed with the immunoSEQ multiplex PCR assay. For the multiplex PCR, a mixture combining 60 forward primers for TCR Vbeta segments and 13 reverse primers for TCR Jbeta segments was used. TCRdb mirrors the immuneACCESS table, restricted to in-frame sequences. Some clones are absent from its copies; in checked studies, under half trace to an unresolved V gene, and the reason for the others is unknown. The sample includes 100,000 to 150,000 clones, with about 81% observed a single time. The top ten constitute about 1% of the sample. The sample comprised PBMCs. The receptors shown here come from a woman between 25 and 40 years old in good health and CMV-seronegative.

The chain uses TRBV25-1 and TRBJ1-3, with D tentatively TRBD1 (5 bases). V lost 1 base and J lost 8, with 15 bases in between. This CDR3 contains 15 residues. Germline V lookup: CDR1 MGHDK, CDR2 SYGVNS. The CDR3 DNA follows: TGTGCCAGCAGTGAATCACGGGGGAGGGGAGACACCATATATTTT. This sequence encodes CASSESRGRGDTIYF. Drawing the rest from reference TRBV25-1 and TRBJ1-3, the complete variable domain is EADIYQTPRYLVIGTGKKITLECSQTMGHDKMYWYQQDPGMELHLIHYSYGVNSTEKGDLSSESTVSRIRTEHFPLTLESARPSHTSQYLCASSESRGRGDTIYFGEGSWLTVV.

This rearrangement joins TRBV9 to TRBJ1-2; weak D call: TRBD1 (5 bases). V was pared by 0 bases and J by 5 bases, with 23 bases between. CDR1 is SGDLS, CDR2 YYNGEE, per germline. The length of the CDR3 is 18 residues. CDR3 nucleotides: TGTGCCAGCAGCGTAGATACCGGCGGGGACCTGCTGAGTTATGGCTACACCTTC. Translating it yields CASSVDTGGDLLSYGYTF.

A few counts support this clone. The chain uses TRBV11-2 and TRBJ2-7; D is possibly TRBD1 (5 bases). CDR1 and CDR2 (germline): SGHAT, FQNNGV. The CDR3 has 18 amino acids. The V and J ends lost 5 bases and 2 bases respectively, with 25 bases between them. CDR3 coding DNA: TGTGCCAGCAGCCCGCTAACTGGGTACACGGCGGACACCTACGAGCAGTACTTC. Translating gives CASSPLTGYTADTYEQYF.

This chain joins TRBV5-1 and TRBJ2-3, with D maybe TRBD2 (6 bases). The CDR3 runs 14 residues. Looked up from germline, CDR1 is SGHRS and CDR2 is YFSETQ. Trimming pared 4 bases from V and 1 base from J, leaving 10 bases between. The CDR3 region is CASSLGGGTDTQYF. The CDR3 DNA reads TGCGCCAGCAGCCTGGGCGGGGGCACAGATACGCAGTATTTT. The full variable domain, with the rest looked up from reference TRBV5-1 and TRBJ2-3, is KAGVTQTPRYLIKTRGQQVTLSCSPISGHRSVSWYQQTPGQGLQFLFEYFSETQRNKGNFPGRFSGRQFSNSRSEMNVSTLELGDSALYLCASSLGGGTDTQYFGPGTRLTVL.

This chain links TRBV19 with TRBJ1-5; D not resolved. Germline CDR1 reads LNHDA; CDR2 reads SQIVND (reference sequence). This CDR3 spans 13 amino acids. With 6 bases removed from V and 4 bases from J, the gap between germline ends came to 10 bases. DNA for the CDR3: TGTGCCAGTAGGGGTCAGGCGAATCAGCCCCAGCATTTT. Translation: CASRGQANQPQHF.

The gene calls are TRBV14 and TRBJ2-5; a possible D gene is TRBD2 (5 bases). The V gene lost 4 bases and the J gene lost 5 bases, with 17 bases spanning the gap. Germline V gene data show CDR1 as SGHDN and CDR2 as FVKESK. The CDR3 length is 15 residues. CDR3 in DNA: TGTGCCAGCAGCCCCTGGACTGGTACGGCGGAGACCCAGTACTTC. Translating it yields CASSPWTGTAETQYF.

Only one count was recorded for this clone. The genes are TRBV25-1 and TRBJ1-2; D unresolved. V lost 9 bases and J 0 bases, leaving 5 bases between the germline ends. This CDR3 has 11 residues. CDR1 and CDR2 (germline): MGHDK, SYGVNS. CDR3 coding DNA: TGTGCCAGGGCAGCTAACTATGGCTACACCTTC. Translated, it gives CARAANYGYTF.

V is TRBV2 and J is TRBJ1-1; the D gene is possibly TRBD1 (5 bases). Germline CDR1 reads SNHLY; CDR2 reads FYNNEI. This CDR3 region has 13 residues. V lost 7 bases, J lost 4 bases, and 13 bases lay in between. The CDR3 sequence: CASTGGDGTEAFF. As DNA, the CDR3 is TGTGCCAGCACCGGGGGAGATGGCACTGAAGCTTTCTTT. Based on the CDR3 plus reference TRBV2 and TRBJ1-1, the full variable domain is EPEVTQTPSHQVTQMGQEVILRCVPISNHLYFYWYRQILGQKVEFLVSFYNNEISEKSEIFDDQFSVERPDGSNFTLKIRSTKLEDSAMYFCASTGGDGTEAFFGQGTRLTVV.

The chain recombines TRBV10-3 with TRBJ2-5; 12 nucleotides align to TRBD1. The CDR3 extends over 15 amino acids. J gave up 4 bases and V 3 bases, and 3 bases lay outside the gene matches. CDR1 ENHRY and CDR2 SYGVKD come from the germline V gene. The CDR3 bases are TGTGCCATCAGTGACCGGGACAGGGGGCCAGAGACCCAGTACTTC. As protein: CAISDRDRGPETQYF.

The chain's CDR3 is CAISARGQETQYF. As DNA, the CDR3 is TGTGCCATCAGTGCCAGGGGCCAAGAGACCCAGTACTTC. This chain uses TRBV10-3 with TRBJ2-5, with D possibly being TRBD1 (6 bases). V was trimmed by 4 bases and J by 1 base, leaving 7 bases between them. The CDR3 consists of 13 residues. Germline CDR1 is ENHRY and CDR2 is SYGVKD.

This rearrangement joins TRBV6-5 to TRBJ2-2, with 10 bases aligning to TRBD1. With 6 bases clipped from V and 5 bases from J, the junction kept 3 bases outside the gene matches. Germline CDR1 MNHEY, CDR2 SVGAGI. The CDR3 is 14 amino acids. For the CDR3, the DNA is TGTGCCAGCAGCCGGGACAGGGGAACCGGGGAGCTGTTTTTT. Translated: CASSRDRGTGELFF.

V is TRBV7-9 and J is TRBJ2-2, with 12 nucleotides matching TRBD2. In germline, CDR1 is SEHNR, CDR2 FQNEAQ (reference sequence). The CDR3 has 19 residues. With 2 bases clipped from V and 5 bases from J, the junction kept 12 bases outside the gene matches. Here the CDR3 DNA reads TGTGCCAGCAGCTTACCCCAGACTAGCGGGAGATCACGAACCGGGGAGCTGTTTTTT. Its protein is CASSLPQTSGRSRTGELFF.

The chain carries TRBV4-1 and TRBJ2-7, with 10 nucleotides matching TRBD1. From germline, CDR1 is MGHRA and CDR2 YSYEKL. This CDR3 is built from 16 residues. V dropped 5 bases and J dropped 1; count of bases not matched to a gene: 8. CDR3 DNA sequence: TGCGCCAGCAGCGACATTGACAGGGGGCGGTCCTACGAGCAGTACTTC. It translates to CASSDIDRGRSYEQYF.

The chain uses TRBV30 and TRBJ1-4, with D perhaps TRBD1 (6 bases). Trimming pared 2 bases from V and 6 bases from J, leaving 13 bases between. The CDR3 runs to 14 residues. Germline-derived CDR1 and CDR2 are GTSNPN and SVGIG (reference sequence). This chain's CDR3 is CAWSWGQGYEKLFF. CDR3 DNA sequence: TGTGCCTGGAGTTGGGGGCAGGGGTATGAAAAACTGTTTTTT. The whole variable domain, remainder taken from reference TRBV30 and TRBJ1-4, is SQTIHQWPATLVQPVGSPLSLECTVEGTSNPNLYWYRQAAGRGLQLLFYSVGIGQISSEVPQNLSASRPQDRQFILSSKKLLLSDSGFYLCAWSWGQGYEKLFFGSGTQLSVL.

This clone was detected only once. J is TRBJ2-3 and V is TRBV2; weak D call: TRBD2 (5 bases). Germline CDR1 and CDR2: SNHLY and FYNNEI. This CDR3 is 14 amino acids long. With 6 bases removed from V and 4 bases from J, the gap between germline ends came to 14 bases. Written as DNA, the CDR3 is TGTGCCAGCAGGGAGGCGGTGTGGGCAGATACGCAGTATTTT. Translation: CASREAVWADTQYF.

The chain has TRBV5-4 and TRBJ2-5, with D uncertain. The CDR3 has 14 residues. The germline CDR1 and CDR2 sequences are SGHNT and YYREEE (reference sequence). V was clipped by 2 bases and J by 2 bases, with 10 bases between them. The CDR3 DNA reads as TGTGCCAGCAGCTTTGGGCAGCAACAAGAGACCCAGTACTTC. Encoded protein: CASSFGQQQETQYF.

The DNA for the CDR3 is TGTGCCAGCAGCCCAGGGACAGCCTGGGGGAGCGAGCAGTACTTC. Translation gives CASSPGTAWGSEQYF. The genes are TRBV7-9 and TRBJ2-7, with TRBD1 identical over 7 bases. Unmatched junction bases numbered 13, after V lost 5 bases and J lost 6 bases. CDR1 SEHNR and CDR2 FQNEAQ come from the germline V gene (reference sequence). The CDR3 is 15 amino acids.

This rearrangement joins TRBV2 to TRBJ2-7; 8 positions agree with TRBD2. This CDR3 contains 16 residues. Germline-derived CDR1 and CDR2 are SNHLY and FYNNEI. The ends lost 6 bases at V and 9 bases at J; junction bases unmatched: 19. CDR3 loop: CASSQLTSGRPLRQYF. Written as DNA, the CDR3 is TGTGCCAGCAGCCAATTAACTAGCGGAAGGCCCCTTCGGCAGTACTTC. The full variable domain, rest sourced from reference TRBV2 and TRBJ2-7, is EPEVTQTPSHQVTQMGQEVILRCVPISNHLYFYWYRQILGQKVEFLVSFYNNEISEKSEIFDDQFSVERPDGSNFTLKIRSTKLEDSAMYFCASSQLTSGRPLRQYFGPGTRLTVT.

V usage is TRBV6-5 and J usage is TRBJ1-1, with TRBD1 matching 8 bases. Germline V CDR1 and CDR2: MNHEY, SVGAGI. The CDR3 runs to 16 residues. The V and J ends lost 4 bases and 2 bases, in that order; junction bases with no gene match: 9. CDR3 DNA: TGTGCCAGCAGTTCCCCGAGGACAGGGACTAACACTGAAGCTTTCTTT. Translated, it gives CASSSPRTGTNTEAFF.

The V and J genes are TRBV12-5 and TRBJ2-5; D not resolved. Germline V gene data show CDR1 as LGHNT and CDR2 as FRNRAP. The germline V and J ends were trimmed by 0 bases and 5 bases, with 10 bases remaining between them. The CDR3 totals 14 residues. CDR3 sequence reads: CASGLVSGWETQYF. In DNA form, the CDR3 reads TGTGCTAGTGGTTTGGTATCCGGGTGGGAGACCCAGTACTTC.

The chain recombines TRBV9 with TRBJ2-7; 13 bases map to TRBD2. Germline V gives CDR1 SGDLS, CDR2 YYNGEE. The length of the CDR3 is 18 residues. V lost 0 bases and J lost 1; bases outside the gene matches: 7. CDR3 DNA sequence: TGTGCCAGCAGCGTAGCTGCAGGGACTAGCGGGGTTTCCTACGAGCAGTACTTC. Protein product: CASSVAAGTSGVSYEQYF.